The entry below gives a single T cell receptor (beta chain) sequence along with its context. Its cognate antigen is unknown. This CDR3 comprises 16 residues. V was pared by 2 bases and J by 2 bases, with 12 bases between. The germline gives CDR1 SGHVS, CDR2 FQNEAQ. Genomic DNA, serving as template, underwent TCR beta VDJ and CDR3 profiling. Each CDR3 protein gets one entry after TCRdb re-called the reads with MiXCR. The sample includes a few hundred thousand distinct CDR3 sequences, 45% to 65% seen only once; the top ten take less than 10%. This sample is part of a study of CD8+CD57+ T cells in acquired aplastic anemia. Study background: Isolated CD4+ and CD8+ cells, once sorted, yielded DNA averaging 3.2 ug.

Notes on the study in general: No significant difference in CD8+ Simpson's diversity was found between patients and controls. Found in both controls and patients were some 31 CD8+ CDR3 sequences.

This TCR was sampled from a human donor with severe aplastic anemia or a healthy control (not recorded which). The sequenced sample was sorted CD4+, CD8+, or CD8+CD57+ T cells (not recorded which) from PBMCs. V is TRBV7-8 and J is TRBJ2-2; D remains unclear. The CDR3 sequence: CASSLSPSLNTGELFF. The CDR3 DNA reads as TGTGCCAGCAGCTTAAGCCCTAGTCTTAACACCGGGGAGCTGTTTTTT.